Presented here are 21 T cell receptor beta chains from one specimen sequenced in a study of CD8 T cell repertoires and HIV-1 epitope variants. These receptors' targets are unknown. Clones were read by immunoSEQ multiplex PCR, and TCRdb kept only the in-frame ones, dropping some. The sample lists roughly 7,000 clones, around two thirds occurring once. The sample comprised cultured CD8+ T cells derived from PBMCs. These receptors all come from a male donor with HIV.

This chain links TRBV28 with TRBJ2-2, with D possibly being TRBD1 (5 bases). Looked up from germline, CDR1 is MDHEN and CDR2 is SYDVKM. V was cut by 5 bases and J by 5 bases, with 12 bases left in between. The CDR3 is 14 residues long. The CDR3 protein is CASSPLRQTGELFF. DNA for the CDR3: TGTGCCAGCAGTCCCCTCCGACAGACCGGGGAGCTGTTTTTT.

This chain links TRBV9 with TRBJ2-5; D is ambiguous. CDR1 SGDLS and CDR2 YYNGEE come from the germline V gene. The CDR3 spans 15 residues. Trimming left V 0 bases short and J 0 bases short, with 9 bases between. The CDR3 is CASSVVGSNQETQYF. CDR3 DNA sequence: TGTGCCAGCAGCGTAGTAGGCAGCAACCAAGAGACCCAGTACTTC.

This clone has just a few counts. The CDR3 sequence: CASSLEAGQETQYF. CDR3 DNA: TGTGCCAGCAGCTTAGAGGCGGGCCAAGAGACCCAGTACTTC. This rearrangement joins TRBV13 to TRBJ2-5, with D possibly being TRBD2 (5 bases). The CDR3 is made up of 14 amino acids. Germline V gene lookup returns CDR1 PRHDT and CDR2 FYEKMQ (reference sequence). V lost 1 base, J lost 1 base, and 7 bases lay in between.

This clone was observed once. The chain joins TRBV5-1 to TRBJ2-1; 7 positions agree with TRBD2. Germline V gene lookup returns CDR1 SGHRS and CDR2 YFSETQ. J lost 2 bases, V lost 1 base, and 9 bases had no gene match. The CDR3 contains 17 residues. The CDR3 nucleotides read TGCGCCAGCAGCTTGTTCCCCCTAGCGGACACCTACAATGAGCAGTTCTTC. This gives the protein CASSLFPLADTYNEQFF.

The chain has TRBV28 and TRBJ2-1, with 7 bases identical to TRBD2. Looked up from germline, CDR1 is MDHEN and CDR2 is SYDVKM. Germline trimming cut 2 bases from V and 4 bases from J; bases unmatched to any gene: 2. The CDR3 is 14 residues long. The CDR3 sequence: CASSLAGDYNEQFF. CDR3 DNA: TGTGCCAGCAGTTTAGCGGGAGATTACAATGAGCAGTTCTTC.

V and J are TRBV27 and TRBJ2-2; D ambiguous. Trimming shortened V by 1 base and J by 5 bases, and 11 bases separated the two germline ends. CDR3 size: 15 residues. The germline V gene has CDR1 MNHEY and CDR2 SMNVEV (reference sequence). The CDR3 region has the DNA TGTGCCAGCAGTTTATTCGGTCCCGCGACCGGGGAGCTGTTTTTT. Amino acids: CASSLFGPATGELFF.

This clone has only a few counts. The V gene is TRBV19, the J gene TRBJ2-7; D is unresolved. Between the trimmed V and J ends, which lost 1 base and 6 bases, there was a span of 10 bases. The CDR3 extends over 13 amino acids. Germline CDR1 is LNHDA and CDR2 is SQIVND (reference sequence). The CDR3 DNA reads as TGTGCCAGTAGTATAGGGGCAGGACGCGAGCAGTACTTC. Protein: CASSIGAGREQYF. Variable domain in full (rest from reference TRBV19 and TRBJ2-7): DGGITQSPKYLFRKEGQNVTLSCEQNLNHDAMYWYRQDPGQGLRLIYYSQIVNDFQKGDIAEGYSVSREKKESFPLTVTSAQKNPTAFYLCASSIGAGREQYFGPGTRLTVT.

This rearrangement joins TRBV4-1 to TRBJ2-7, with unresolved D. CDR1 is MGHRA and CDR2 is YSYEKL in the germline V gene. Trimming removed 1 base from V and 5 bases from J, with 15 bases in between. The CDR3 totals 15 residues. DNA of the CDR3: TGCGCCAGCAGCCAAGCTACACCCAGCCCCCACGAGCAGTACTTC. This sequence encodes CASSQATPSPHEQYF.

The rearrangement joins TRBV7-9 to TRBJ2-1; 12 positions match TRBD2. Germline V CDR1 and CDR2: SEHNR, FQNEAQ (reference sequence). With V trimmed by 1 base and J by 7 bases, 5 bases remained unmatched. CDR3 length: 16 residues. CDR3 amino acids: CASSLVLGTSGNEQFF. The CDR3 nucleotides read TGTGCCAGCAGCTTAGTCCTAGGGACTAGCGGGAATGAGCAGTTCTTC.

The V call is TRBV6-5, the J call TRBJ2-1; 9 bases agree with TRBD2. CDR1 and CDR2 (germline): MNHEY, SVGAGI. Trimming at V came to 2 bases and at J to 10 bases, leaving 6 bases not matched to a gene. This CDR3 has 14 residues. The chain's CDR3 is CASSYGLAGAEQFF. The CDR3 DNA follows: TGTGCCAGCAGTTACGGGTTAGCGGGAGCGGAGCAGTTCTTC.

As concerns this clone: Different DNA sequences within this sample yield the same CDR3. The chain is built from TRBV6-5 and TRBJ2-7; no clear D. Trimming left V 1 base short and J 2 bases short, with 6 bases between. CDR1 and CDR2 from the germline V gene are MNHEY and SVGAGI. The CDR3 is 13 residues long. CDR3: CASSYFGAYEQYF. The CDR3 DNA reads TGTGCCAGCAGTTACTTTGGGGCCTACGAGCAGTACTTC.

For this clone: One junction end does not reproduce the germline sequence, and a read error may be involved. Written as DNA, the CDR3 is TGTGCCAGCAGCCAAGTGAACACTGAAGCTTTCTTT. Translating it yields CASSQVNTEAFF. This chain connects TRBV4-1 to TRBJ1-1; D uncertain. The V gene's germline CDR1 is MGHRA and CDR2 YSYEKL. The CDR3 is 12 residues long.

The rearrangement joins TRBV5-5 to TRBJ1-4; tentative D call: TRBD1 (5 bases). Trimming removed 0 bases at V and 8 bases at J, with 11 bases between. Per germline, CDR1 SGHKS and CDR2 YYEKEE (reference sequence). This CDR3 region has 14 residues. The CDR3 sequence is CASSLEATAEKLFF. CDR3 in DNA: TGTGCCAGCAGCTTGGAGGCGACAGCCGAAAAACTGTTTTTT. The whole variable domain, remainder taken from reference TRBV5-5 and TRBJ1-4, is DAGVTQSPTHLIKTRGQQVTLRCSPISGHKSVSWYQQVLGQGPQFIFQYYEKEERGRGNFPDRFSARQFPNYSSELNVNALLLGDSALYLCASSLEATAEKLFFGSGTQLSVL.

The CDR3 bases are TGTGCCAGCAGCTTAGATTCGGGCTCATACACCTACAATGAGCAGTTCTTC. This translates into CASSLDSGSYTYNEQFF. V is TRBV11-3 and J is TRBJ2-1; D remains unclear. Germline CDR1 SGHNT, CDR2 YENEEA. The CDR3 extends over 17 amino acids. The germline V and J ends were trimmed by 0 bases and 2 bases, with 14 bases remaining between them.

This clone was detected only a few times. The rearrangement uses TRBV27 and TRBJ2-7; D remains unclear. The germline gives CDR1 MNHEY, CDR2 SMNVEV (reference sequence). V was shortened by 5 bases and J by 2 bases, with 10 bases between the two germline ends. The CDR3 is 13 amino acids. CDR3: CASSPARTYEQYF. The CDR3 DNA reads TGTGCCAGCAGTCCCGCCCGAACCTACGAGCAGTACTTC.

This clone has just a few counts. The rearrangement joins TRBV27 to TRBJ1-2; TRBD1 matches at 8 bases. CDR3 length equals 14 residues. Germline assignment: CDR1 MNHEY and CDR2 SMNVEV (reference sequence). Unmatched junction bases numbered 1, after V lost 0 bases and J lost 4 bases. CDR3 residues: CASSLSGTGYGYTF. Here the CDR3 DNA reads TGTGCCAGCAGTTTATCGGGGACAGGCTATGGCTACACCTTC.

This chain uses TRBV25-1 with TRBJ1-2; no clear D gene. Germline CDR1 and CDR2: MGHDK and SYGVNS. V gave up 1 base and J gave up 4 bases, with 10 bases separating them. The CDR3 covers 14 residues. CDR3 in amino acids: CASSELGSFYGYTF. CDR3 DNA: TGTGCCAGCAGTGAATTGGGCAGTTTCTATGGCTACACCTTC.

The chain is built from TRBV10-2 and TRBJ2-4; a weak D match, TRBD1 (6 bases). V lost 3 bases, J lost 10 bases, and 13 bases lay in between. The germline V gene encodes CDR1 WSHSY and CDR2 SAAADI. The CDR3 runs 13 residues. Here the CDR3 DNA reads TGCGCCAGCAGTGATCGGACAGTTTTTATTCAGTACTTC. It translates to CASSDRTVFIQYF.

This clone qualifies as large. The V and J genes are TRBV25-1 and TRBJ2-2; 7 positions match TRBD1. Germline loops: CDR1 MGHDK, CDR2 SYGVNS. Germline trimming cut 3 bases from V and 4 bases from J; bases unmatched to any gene: 2. This CDR3 region has 14 residues. CDR3 loop: CASSDGTATGELFF. In DNA, the CDR3 is TGTGCCAGCAGTGACGGGACAGCCACCGGGGAGCTGTTTTTT.

The rearrangement joins TRBV28 to TRBJ2-7; TRBD1 agrees at 10 bases. Trimming removed 8 bases from V and 3 bases from J; junction bases left unmatched: 7. The CDR3 is 14 amino acids. Germline CDR1 MDHEN, CDR2 SYDVKM. The CDR3 loop reads CASLPGTGVYEQYF. The CDR3 nucleotides are TGTGCCAGCTTACCCGGGACAGGGGTCTACGAGCAGTACTTC. The full variable domain, completed using reference TRBV28 and TRBJ2-7, is DVKVTQSSRYLVKRTGEKVFLECVQDMDHENMFWYRQDPGLGLRLIYFSYDVKMKEKGDIPEGYSVSREKKERFSLILESASTNQTSMYLCASLPGTGVYEQYFGPGTRLTVT.

The chain links TRBV10-1 to TRBJ2-1; 15 nucleotides agree with TRBD2. CDR1 and CDR2 from the germline V gene are WNHNN and SYGVQD (reference sequence). CDR3 length: 18 residues. After removal of 5 bases from V and 7 bases from J, the junction contained 12 bases not matched to a gene. The CDR3 nucleotides are TGCGCCAGCAGTACCGGGACTAGCGGGAGGTTTTTGGGGAATGAGCAGTTCTTC. It translates to CASSTGTSGRFLGNEQFF.